One TCR beta chain is described in this entry. This receptor's antigen is unknown. The input lacks base qualities; no much larger clone sits a single base away. Each collaborating institution followed its own protocols to collect whole blood in K2EDTA tubes. For TCRbeta analysis, collaborators shipped samples in one of three forms: frozen whole blood, isolated PBMCs, or DNA extracted from either of those sample types. The sample originates from a study of blood T cell repertoires in COVID-19 (dated by TCRdb to 2020 to 2022). With regard to the full study: Samples covering the acute and convalescent phases of COVID-19 were provided by collaborators in the United States, Italy and Spain. The material from the prospective study consisted of cDNA or gDNA derived from T cells, B-cell-depleted T cells, or PBMCs. The samples were drawn from two sources: the first 160 participants of the ongoing ImmuneRACE study, and about 1,300 subjects contributed by 6 global collaborators. A de-identified subject ID, COVID-19 status, age in years and sex were almost always included in the sample metadata. A freely available public database, intended as a resource for researchers studying the immune response to SARS-CoV-2, is where the repertoires were released. Where available, HLA class I and class II types were taken from metadata supplied by the sample provider and were not determined by assay-based typing. Subjects who had been exposed to COVID-19, were actively infected with it, or had recovered from it provided the deeply sampled blood TCRbeta repertoires that made up the dataset.

Overall results and qualifications from the work: The quantity of clinical and demographic metadata differed by source and by participant and was supplied without curation.

V and J are trimmed by 1 base and 0 bases, and the gene matches miss 2 bases of the junction. The CDR3 covers 16 residues, taking in both the cysteine and the phenylalanine. The read is trimmed to its CDR3 DNA, 48 bases read in frame from base 1. Taken from the germline V gene (reference sequence), the CDR1 and CDR2 loops are SGHAT and FQDESV. TCRbeta CDR3 regions were amplified from genomic DNA by means of the immunoSEQ Assay, a bias-controlled multiplex PCR. The source study handled its data this way. Nucleated cell counts per sample were estimated from amplification of reference gene primers within the assay. To quantify the absolute abundance of each unique TCRbeta CDR3 rearrangement, sequence reads were collapsed and filtered. For each sample, productive Simpson clonality was calculated by taking the square root of Simpson's diversity index across productive rearrangements. Drawn from immuneACCESS, this table holds only the in-frame rearrangements with V and J called that TCRdb kept. Clones are partly lost; checked studies trace under half to an unresolved V gene and leave the rest unexplained. V and J calls and clone size come straight from that table; D and trimming were deduced from the DNA. This sample has roughly 50,000 clones in its table, and 84% of those were observed once. 10% to 15% of the sample is held by the ten biggest clonotypes.

The rearranged segments are TRBV11-1 and TRBJ2-2; TRBD2 matches 7 bases in the middle. The TCR was taken from an elderly woman with acute or convalescent COVID-19. The sample taken for sequencing was peripheral blood. The bases read TGTGCCAGCAGCTTAGGGACTAGGGCGAACACCGGGGAGCTGTTTTTT. It specifies CASSLGTRANTGELFF.